The sequence of this TCR beta chain was determined in a study of cytomegalovirus exposure and HLA in healthy donors. Looking at the study overall: An early data release held 80 million or so unique TCRs from HLA-typed donors.

Whole-study findings and limits: Exclusion as indistinguishable affected some V segments, including TRBV6-2 and TRBV6-3. Among donors in an Asian-associated ancestry cluster, a later analysis reportedly found fewer N-insertions than the approximately 700-donor mean. The likely origin of a cluster of highly shared sequence variants was a sequencing artifact.

The ends lost 6 bases at V and 4 bases at J; junction bases unmatched: 8. This CDR3 region has 13 residues. Per the germline V gene, CDR1 is SQVTM and CDR2 is ANQGSEA. The PCR contained 60 Vbeta and 13 Jbeta primers. The method was immunoSEQ multiplex PCR; TCRdb's version includes in-frame clones alone and lacks a portion of them. Of roughly 200,000 clones in the sample, roughly 90% were seen once. Turning to this clone: Its antigen is not identified.

This clonotype originated in a woman in her 30s in good health and CMV-seronegative. The chain links TRBV29-1 to TRBJ2-7; the match to TRBD1 covers 8 bases. What was sequenced was PBMCs. CDR3 amino acids: CSVSGTGSYEQYF. CDR3 bases: TGCAGCGTATCCGGGACAGGAAGTTACGAGCAGTACTTC.